What follows describes a single TCR beta chain. These data belong to a study of sequential checkpoint blockade in melanoma. Described treatment: randomized to nivolumab then ipilimumab (arm A) or the reverse (arm B). The method was immunoSEQ multiplex PCR; TCRdb's version includes in-frame clones alone and lacks a portion of them. There are roughly 5,000 clones in the sample; less than 20% occur only once, and about a sixth lies in the top ten. V was clipped by 0 bases and J by 11 bases, with 16 bases between them. The CDR3 extends over 13 amino acids. The V gene's germline CDR1 is GTSNPN and CDR2 SVGIG (reference sequence).

This specimen was tumor tissue (inferred from file names), taken from a patient given nivolumab and ipilimumab in sequence. The chain joins TRBV30 to TRBJ1-1; D not resolved. The sequence derives from a human donor with melanoma. The CDR3, as DNA: TGTGCCTGGAGTGTACGGGCCGGAAGTTGGGCTTTCTTT. It translates to CAWSVRAGSWAFF. The complete variable domain, with remaining parts taken from reference TRBV30 and TRBJ1-1, reads SQTIHQWPATLVQPVGSPLSLECTVEGTSNPNLYWYRQAAGRGLQLLFYSVGIGQISSEVPQNLSASRPQDRQFILSSKKLLLSDSGFYLCAWSVRAGSWAFFGQGTRLTVV.